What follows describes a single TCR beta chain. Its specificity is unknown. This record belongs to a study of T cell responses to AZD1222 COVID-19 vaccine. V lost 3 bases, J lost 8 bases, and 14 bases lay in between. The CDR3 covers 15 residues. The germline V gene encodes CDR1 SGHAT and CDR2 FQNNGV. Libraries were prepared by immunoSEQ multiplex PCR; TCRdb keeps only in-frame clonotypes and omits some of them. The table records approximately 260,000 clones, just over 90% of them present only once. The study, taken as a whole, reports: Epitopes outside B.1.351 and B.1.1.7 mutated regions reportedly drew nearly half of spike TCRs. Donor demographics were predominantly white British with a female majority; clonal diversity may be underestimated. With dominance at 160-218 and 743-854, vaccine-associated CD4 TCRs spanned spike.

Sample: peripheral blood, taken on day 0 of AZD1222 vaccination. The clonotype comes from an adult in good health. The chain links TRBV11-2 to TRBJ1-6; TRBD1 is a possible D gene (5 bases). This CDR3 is CASSFWAKGHSPLHF. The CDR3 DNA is TGTGCCAGCAGCTTCTGGGCTAAGGGGCATTCACCCCTCCACTTT.